The source of this TCR beta chain is a study of blood T cell repertoires in COVID-19. This clone was counted a few times. V lost 0 bases to trimming and J lost 3 bases; unmatched junction nucleotides: 4. The length of the CDR3 is 15 residues. Germline V CDR1 and CDR2: MNHNS, SASEGT. Sequencing used immunoSEQ multiplex PCR; TCRdb keeps in-frame clones, though not all of them. This sample has around 150,000 clones, with approximately 83% found just once. J is TRBJ2-7 and V is TRBV6-1; 8 bases are a match to TRBD1. The material sequenced was peripheral blood. The sequence was obtained from a man in his sixties with acute or convalescent COVID-19. The CDR3 DNA follows: TGTGCCAGCAGTGAAGCGCCAGGGGGCTTCTACGAGCAGTACTTC. Its translation: CASSEAPGGFYEQYF.